A single T cell receptor beta chain is shown here with its context. Its recognized antigen is unknown. There are no base qualities to consult, and no much larger clone falls within one base. PBMC libraries used mostly 480 ng of input genomic DNA for deep sequencing, with six replicates per sample. The immunoSEQ hsTCRbeta kit was used to prepare TCRbeta libraries according to the manufacturer's instructions. An Illumina NovaSeq 6000 S4 flow cell was used to sequence the final libraries, which had first been combined to 3 nM. The study's processing was this. The immunoSEQ Analyzer was used for raw data preprocessing and quality control. The analysis was limited to productive rearrangements, and each clonotype was defined by a unique CDR3 amino acid sequence. Repertoire clonality was estimated as the Gini-Simpson index, which was computed with the R package tcR. Gini indices were compared with Student's t test, and associations with tumor size change were assessed by Pearson correlation. Entries here come from immuneACCESS through TCRdb and include only in-frame sequences with V and J called. Some clones fail to appear in such tables; in the studies checked, an unresolved V gene covers under half of the shortfall, and the cause of the remainder is unknown. V and J calls and clone size are those listed in that table; D and trimming were worked out from the DNA. The sample yields about 68,000 clones; roughly 85% were counted once. 3% to 3.5% of the sample lies in the top ten.

Spanning cysteine to phenylalanine, the CDR3 consists of 11 amino acids. Just CDR3 DNA is preserved here, 33 bases in frame from base 1. In the germline V gene (reference sequence), CDR1 corresponds to DFQATT and CDR2 to SNEGSKA. A distance of 10 bases separates the germline ends of V and J, which lose 6 bases and 4 bases respectively. The sample comes from a study of neoadjuvant anti-PD-1 for oral cavity cancer (dated by TCRdb to about 2021). For the wider study: Patients mostly received three to four biweekly doses of nivolumab at 3 mg/kg before curative-intent surgical resection. A fourth nivolumab dose was given around day 43 to patients without progression, and definitive surgical resection was performed in those patients on days 50-56. The parent correlative cohort had 12 to 13 patients and a response rate of 33%. Patients with complete response, partial response or stable disease by RECIST 1.1 were defined as responders, whereas patients with progression were defined as non-responders.

The time point label on this specimen signifies: after neoadjuvant nivolumab, at surgical resection. Patients had been newly diagnosed with stage II-IVA oral cavity squamous cell carcinoma, and no prior systemic or radiation treatment had been given to the patients. The cohort was composed of patients with HPV-negative, locally advanced oral cavity squamous cell carcinoma. No culture maintenance or expansion was done, as the peripheral blood mononuclear cells went straight to analysis. The samples were drawn from a longitudinal correlative study tied to a single-arm phase II trial testing neoadjuvant nivolumab in oral cavity squamous cell carcinoma. Genomic DNA-based TCRbeta sequencing was performed on subject-matched pre- and post-treatment PBMCs and tumors from three responders and three non-responders. Peripheral blood mononuclear cells were collected before nivolumab treatment and were collected again after treatment, at the time of surgery. The Maxwell RSC DNA from Cells kit was used to isolate genomic DNA from PBMCs.

What the work shows at the level of the full study, not this receptor alone: After neoadjuvant nivolumab, T cell clonality (Gini index) in PBMCs was significantly higher in non-responders than in responders. Only a few patients per response group were included in the TCR analyses, and the authors called for validation in larger cohorts. Higher pretreatment blood TCRbeta clonality and lower post-treatment tumor TCRbeta clonality were correlated with higher pretreatment blood Treg/Th17 ratios.

The input for sequencing was PBMCs, taken after nivolumab (anti-PD-1) treatment. The chain uses TRBV20-1 and TRBJ2-7; confidence is insufficient to name the D gene. This TCR was recovered from a person aged 40 to 85 with oral cavity squamous cell carcinoma. The CDR3 corresponds to CSAPVLYEQYF. The sequence in DNA is TGCAGTGCCCCTGTCTTATACGAGCAGTACTTC.